This TCR beta chain came from a study of response to subunit inactivated influenza vaccine. The study, taken as a whole, reports: The authors put forward the suggestion that each seasonal influenza vaccination may bring in only a limited number of new T cells.

A few counts support this clonotype. Its antigen is undetermined. TCRdb re-analysed the RT-PCR reads in MiXCR, keeping a single row per CDR3 protein. The table shows fewer than 650,000 distinct CDR3 sequences, with roughly 13% occurring only once. This CDR3 is 12 amino acids long. Germline CDR1 SEHNR, CDR2 FQNEAQ (reference sequence). Trimming removed 3 bases from V and 3 bases from J, with 5 bases in between. Here the sequenced sample was PBMCs from blood, taken roughly 45 days after vaccination. The chain joins TRBV7-9 to TRBJ1-2; no firm D call. The sequence derives from a man over 45 who received an inactivated influenza vaccine. CDR3 sequence: CASSFQDYGYTF. CDR3 in DNA: TGTGCCAGCAGCTTTCAGGACTATGGCTACACCTTC.